A selection of T cell receptor beta chains follows, all from one sample in a study of cytotoxic CD8 clonotypes in ibrutinib-treated CLL. Assay used: immunoSEQ multiplex PCR; TCRdb lists only in-frame clones, some missing. The table lists about 130,000 clones, 80% to 90% of them singletons. The input for sequencing was PBMCs, taken after 24 months of ibrutinib treatment. The source is a human donor with chronic lymphocytic leukemia. Each CDR3 is given without its conserved first and last residue. Fields, in order: clone size, D gene, J gene, V gene, CDR3 protein. D genes are given only for firm matches. Expanded clones get a size class; other rows say once, few or many, or leave the size out.

clone_size: -
d_call: TRBD1
j_call: TRBJ1-5
v_call: TRBV19
cdr3_aa: ASSITGQGYQPQH

clone_size: -
d_call: -
j_call: TRBJ2-3
v_call: TRBV6-1
cdr3_aa: ASTLQGTDTQY

clone_size: -
d_call: -
j_call: TRBJ2-7
v_call: TRBV6-5
cdr3_aa: ASSPHGASYEQY

clone_size: -
d_call: TRBD1
j_call: TRBJ2-7
v_call: TRBV19
cdr3_aa: ASSATGGPYEQY

clone_size: -
d_call: -
j_call: TRBJ1-5
v_call: TRBV6-1
cdr3_aa: ASSSDLNQPQH

clone_size: -
d_call: -
j_call: TRBJ2-1
v_call: TRBV10-3
cdr3_aa: AISDRGGLNEQF

clone_size: -
d_call: -
j_call: TRBJ2-2
v_call: TRBV9
cdr3_aa: ASSVLHANTGELF

clone_size: once
d_call: TRBD1
j_call: TRBJ2-7
v_call: TRBV18
cdr3_aa: ASSPPPRPTGGPYEQY

clone_size: -
d_call: TRBD1
j_call: TRBJ1-5
v_call: TRBV5-1
cdr3_aa: ASSLEGNRGDQPQH

clone_size: -
d_call: -
j_call: TRBJ2-7
v_call: TRBV27
cdr3_aa: ASSSARDTAFYEQY

clone_size: -
d_call: TRBD1
j_call: TRBJ1-2
v_call: TRBV7-9
cdr3_aa: ASSYDRGPYGYT

clone_size: -
d_call: -
j_call: TRBJ2-3
v_call: TRBV7-3
cdr3_aa: ASANGGRSTDTQY

clone_size: -
d_call: TRBD1
j_call: TRBJ1-1
v_call: TRBV29-1
cdr3_aa: SVIQGATEAF

clone_size: -
d_call: TRBD2
j_call: TRBJ2-3
v_call: TRBV25-1
cdr3_aa: ASSFGSSGSTDTQY

clone_size: -
d_call: TRBD1
j_call: TRBJ2-1
v_call: TRBV9
cdr3_aa: ASSVAGQTYNEQF

clone_size: -
d_call: TRBD2
j_call: TRBJ2-5
v_call: TRBV10-3
cdr3_aa: AIRKDSTGGSQY

clone_size: -
d_call: TRBD1
j_call: TRBJ1-2
v_call: TRBV28
cdr3_aa: ASSGDRVGYT

clone_size: -
d_call: -
j_call: TRBJ2-1
v_call: TRBV6-1
cdr3_aa: ASSEAMYEGLNEQF

clone_size: -
d_call: -
j_call: TRBJ1-1
v_call: TRBV28
cdr3_aa: ASSLEGAGTEAF

clone_size: -
d_call: TRBD1
j_call: TRBJ2-7
v_call: TRBV28
cdr3_aa: ASSLSPTGTGSHEQY

clone_size: -
d_call: -
j_call: TRBJ1-5
v_call: TRBV28
cdr3_aa: ASSFERGYSNQPQH

clone_size: -
d_call: -
j_call: TRBJ1-5
v_call: TRBV4-1
cdr3_aa: ASSQAQSRGDSNQPQH

clone_size: once
d_call: TRBD1
j_call: TRBJ1-2
v_call: TRBV28
cdr3_aa: ASTPGDRAVYGYT

clone_size: -
d_call: -
j_call: TRBJ1-1
v_call: TRBV5-1
cdr3_aa: ASSSGPGNTEAF

clone_size: -
d_call: -
j_call: TRBJ2-1
v_call: TRBV4-3
cdr3_aa: ASSQEEGREQF

clone_size: -
d_call: -
j_call: TRBJ2-1
v_call: TRBV4-3
cdr3_aa: ASSQDLASAHNEQF

clone_size: few
d_call: TRBD1
j_call: TRBJ1-3
v_call: TRBV6-6
cdr3_aa: ASSSRQGTNTIY

clone_size: -
d_call: -
j_call: TRBJ1-1
v_call: TRBV14
cdr3_aa: ASSHQTGRGGTEAF

clone_size: -
d_call: -
j_call: TRBJ1-6
v_call: TRBV7-8
cdr3_aa: ASSPRGTVWDYNSPLH

clone_size: -
d_call: TRBD1
j_call: TRBJ2-5
v_call: TRBV18
cdr3_aa: ASSRGTGGAGSSETQY

clone_size: -
d_call: -
j_call: TRBJ1-1
v_call: TRBV7-2
cdr3_aa: ASSREDLTEAF

clone_size: -
d_call: -
j_call: TRBJ1-2
v_call: TRBV5-1
cdr3_aa: ASSLLGRYGYT

clone_size: once
d_call: -
j_call: TRBJ2-7
v_call: TRBV4-1
cdr3_aa: ASSQDSGTEDLSYEQY

clone_size: -
d_call: -
j_call: TRBJ2-5
v_call: TRBV9
cdr3_aa: ASSVGLQETQY

clone_size: -
d_call: TRBD1
j_call: TRBJ1-1
v_call: TRBV30
cdr3_aa: AWTKKTGTEAF

clone_size: -
d_call: TRBD1
j_call: TRBJ2-7
v_call: TRBV7-2
cdr3_aa: ASSARGRGNEQY

clone_size: once
d_call: -
j_call: TRBJ1-6
v_call: TRBV11-2
cdr3_aa: ASSLQGSPSPLH

clone_size: -
d_call: -
j_call: TRBJ1-1
v_call: TRBV11-1
cdr3_aa: ASSSQDQREAF

clone_size: -
d_call: TRBD2
j_call: TRBJ2-7
v_call: TRBV7-2
cdr3_aa: ASSSRSSGSRYEQY

clone_size: -
d_call: -
j_call: TRBJ2-1
v_call: TRBV9
cdr3_aa: ASQPGQGYNEQF

clone_size: -
d_call: -
j_call: TRBJ1-2
v_call: TRBV27
cdr3_aa: ASSLQRGQGNYGYT

clone_size: -
d_call: TRBD1
j_call: TRBJ1-2
v_call: TRBV28
cdr3_aa: ATCPGTELYGYT

clone_size: -
d_call: -
j_call: TRBJ2-5
v_call: TRBV19
cdr3_aa: ASSRATGSGETQY

clone_size: -
d_call: TRBD2
j_call: TRBJ2-7
v_call: TRBV4-2
cdr3_aa: ASSHAAGGSYEQY

clone_size: -
d_call: -
j_call: TRBJ2-7
v_call: TRBV21-1
cdr3_aa: ASSIRETGREQY

clone_size: -
d_call: TRBD1
j_call: TRBJ2-7
v_call: TRBV10-3
cdr3_aa: AISGGFVPGQDIYEQY

clone_size: -
d_call: TRBD2
j_call: TRBJ2-7
v_call: TRBV6-1
cdr3_aa: ASSFGTSAYEQY

clone_size: once
d_call: -
j_call: TRBJ2-7
v_call: TRBV6-1
cdr3_aa: ASSEERTRPPYEQY

clone_size: -
d_call: TRBD2
j_call: TRBJ2-2
v_call: TRBV7-2
cdr3_aa: ASSYRPTSGGNTGELF

clone_size: once
d_call: TRBD1
j_call: TRBJ2-7
v_call: TRBV4-1
cdr3_aa: ASSQERRQGNEQY

clone_size: -
d_call: -
j_call: TRBJ1-1
v_call: TRBV4-1
cdr3_aa: ASSREGTEAF

clone_size: -
d_call: -
j_call: TRBJ1-2
v_call: TRBV19
cdr3_aa: ASRPQGKSAVYGYT

clone_size: once
d_call: TRBD1
j_call: TRBJ1-4
v_call: TRBV2
cdr3_aa: ASSERTGGGKLF

clone_size: once
d_call: -
j_call: TRBJ1-2
v_call: TRBV2
cdr3_aa: ASRKRIGHGYT

clone_size: -
d_call: -
j_call: TRBJ1-5
v_call: TRBV7-9
cdr3_aa: ASSSRVGQPQH

clone_size: many
d_call: TRBD1
j_call: TRBJ1-4
v_call: TRBV28
cdr3_aa: ASSFWDREKLF

clone_size: -
d_call: -
j_call: TRBJ2-7
v_call: TRBV2
cdr3_aa: ASTAEGNYEQY

clone_size: -
d_call: TRBD2
j_call: TRBJ2-7
v_call: TRBV19
cdr3_aa: ASSIELPTGTSATYEQY

clone_size: -
d_call: -
j_call: TRBJ1-1
v_call: TRBV18
cdr3_aa: ASSPPKGPNTEAF

clone_size: -
d_call: TRBD1
j_call: TRBJ1-1
v_call: TRBV9
cdr3_aa: ASSLGQVFDEAF